A selection of T cell receptor beta chains follows, all from one sample in a study of shared clonotypes between healthy human individuals. Clones were sequenced by immunoSEQ multiplex PCR, and TCRdb holds only the in-frame ones, with some missing. The data hold 2,500,000 or so clones, with over 85% observed a single time. Input material: naive CD4+ T cells from PBMCs. The receptors originated from a man between 18 and 35 years old in good health. Some clones in this sample may be carry-over from other donors' samples. The CDR3 runs from the conserved cysteine through the conserved F or W. D genes are given only for firm matches.

J,V,D,CDR3,DNA
TRBJ1-1,TRBV29-1,NA,CSVAYRALGTEAFF,TGCAGCGTAGCCTACAGGGCCTTGGGCACTGAAGCTTTCTTT
TRBJ2-4,TRBV28,NA,CASRRLDGVQVEAKNIQYF,TGTGCCAGCAGGCGTCTGGACGGAGTTCAAGTGGAAGCCAAAAACATTCAGTACTTC
TRBJ2-5,TRBV6-6,NA,CASSYGGSRETQYF,TGTGCCAGCAGTTATGGGGGGAGTCGGGAGACCCAGTACTTC
TRBJ2-2,TRBV7-2,NA,CASSKQGGAAGELFF,TGTGCCAGCAGCAAACAGGGGGGGGCGGCCGGGGAGCTGTTTTTT
TRBJ2-1,TRBV29-1,TRBD1,CSVTDRGPHNEQFF,TGCAGCGTGACTGACAGGGGGCCCCACAATGAGCAGTTCTTC
TRBJ2-7,TRBV2,NA,CASTPRDGVFEQYF,TGTGCCAGCACCCCGCGGGACGGAGTCTTCGAGCAGTACTTC
TRBJ2-1,TRBV5-1,TRBD2,CASSSGSAYNEQFF,TGCGCCAGCAGCAGCGGGAGTGCCTACAATGAGCAGTTCTTC
TRBJ1-2,TRBV6-5,TRBD1,CASRPGTGNYGYTF,TGTGCCAGCAGACCCGGGACAGGGAACTATGGCTACACCTTC
TRBJ1-2,TRBV7-2,NA,CASSFGRSYGYTF,TGTGCCAGCAGCTTTGGCAGGAGCTATGGCTACACCTTC
TRBJ2-2,TRBV5-1,NA,CASKRAGVNTGELFF,TGCGCCAGCAAAAGGGCAGGAGTGAACACCGGGGAGCTGTTTTTT
TRBJ2-7,TRBV5-1,NA,CASSLAPTAYEQYF,TGCGCCAGCAGCTTGGCCCCTACTGCCTACGAGCAGTACTTC
TRBJ1-1,TRBV27,NA,CASIRGPEAFF,TGTGCCAGCATCAGGGGCCCCGAGGCTTTCTTT
TRBJ2-5,TRBV9,NA,CASSSPQDQETQYF,TGTGCCAGCAGCTCCCCACAGGACCAAGAGACCCAGTACTTC
TRBJ1-1,TRBV7-3,NA,CASSLNRNTEAFF,TGTGCCAGCAGCCTAAACAGGAACACTGAAGCTTTCTTT